This TCR beta chain was documented in a study of cytomegalovirus exposure and HLA in healthy donors. Study conclusions and caveats: Reports described diagnosis of cytomegalovirus status by the classifier as highly specific and sensitive.

This table comes from immunoSEQ multiplex PCR, and its TCRdb copy is limited to in-frame clones, with some not included. This sample carries about 82,000 clones, 90% to 95% of them seen once, and the ten largest clones take 0.55% to 0.8%. This clone was seen a single time. Its antigen is not known. The sample consisted of PBMCs. The receptor's source is a man younger than 30 in good health and CMV-seronegative.

The CDR3 is CASSQAPPQGVLYSGYTF. CDR3 nucleotides: TGCGCCAGCAGCCAAGCCCCCCCGCAGGGCGTCCTTTATTCCGGCTACACCTTC. J is TRBJ1-2 and V is TRBV4-1; weak D call: TRBD1 (5 bases). There are 18 residues in the CDR3. CDR1 is MGHRA, CDR2 YSYEKL, per germline. Trimming took off 1 base at V and 8 bases at J, with 26 bases between the two ends.